This entry lists 24 T cell receptor beta chains sequenced from one sample in a study of CD8 T cells in Susac syndrome. cDNA came from about 0.5 to 1 ug RNA primed by random hexamers. TCRdb ran MiXCR on the immunoSEQ multiplex PCR reads and lists one entry per CDR3 protein. The table has about 300,000 distinct CDR3 sequences, roughly 85% seen once. Sample: CD8+ T cells from PBMCs. The source of these receptors is a human donor with multiple sclerosis.

The gene calls are TRBV7-9 and TRBJ1-2; D uncertain. V lost 5 bases, J lost 4 bases, and 14 bases lay in between. Germline V gene lookup returns CDR1 SEHNR and CDR2 FQNEAQ (reference sequence). The CDR3 extends over 14 amino acids. This chain's CDR3 is CASSHQEKGYGYTF. CDR3 coding DNA: TGTGCCAGCAGCCATCAGGAGAAAGGCTATGGCTACACCTTC.

The table lists this clonotype with a count of one. The CDR3 DNA is TGTGCCATCTCCTCCCAAGACTCCGAGGATACGCAGTATTTT. Its translation is CAISSQDSEDTQYF. The chain recombines TRBV10-3 with TRBJ2-3; D unclear. This CDR3 is 14 amino acids long. Germline CDR1 and CDR2: ENHRY and SYGVKD. V lost 8 bases to trimming and J lost 6 bases, with 18 bases between them.

The chain couples TRBV13 to TRBJ2-1, with 9 bases aligning to TRBD2. Germline values: CDR1 PRHDT, CDR2 FYEKMQ (reference sequence). The CDR3 sequence is 17 residues long. Trimming cost V 1 base and J 4 bases; bases outside gene matches: 8. Here the CDR3 reads CASSLASAGGMYNEQFF. The CDR3, as DNA: TGTGCCAGCAGCTTAGCGAGCGCGGGAGGGATGTACAATGAGCAGTTCTTC.

The chain employs TRBV3-1 and TRBJ2-1; D could derive from TRBD1 or TRBD2 (6 bases each). Trimming stripped 0 bases from V and 5 bases from J, with 32 bases between. This CDR3 region has 22 residues. CDR1 and CDR2 from the germline V gene are LGHDT and YNNKEL (reference sequence). CDR3 sequence: CASSQDIGTPTKGGSPNNEQFF. The CDR3 nucleotides are TGTGCCAGCAGCCAAGATATCGGGACTCCAACAAAGGGGGGTTCCCCAAACAATGAGCAGTTCTTC.

The genes are TRBV6-6 and TRBJ2-1; 11 nucleotides match TRBD2. This CDR3 has 12 residues. Germline V gene data show CDR1 as MNHNY and CDR2 as SVGAGI (reference sequence). The CDR3 region has the DNA TGTTCGACGGGACTAGCGGCCGATGAGCAGTTCTTC. This encodes CSTGLAADEQFF.

This chain joins TRBV25-1 and TRBJ2-7; 10 nucleotides align to TRBD2. Germline CDR1 and CDR2: MGHDK and SYGVNS. V was clipped by 2 bases and J by 5 bases; unmatched bases: 12. The CDR3 totals 17 residues. The CDR3 bases are TGTGCCAGCAGTGAAACTATAGCGGGAGGAGGCCCCCACGAGCAGTACTTC. It translates to CASSETIAGGGPHEQYF.

V gene TRBV9 combines with J gene TRBJ2-7; D is tentatively TRBD1 or TRBD2 (5 bases each). The V gene's germline CDR1 is SGDLS and CDR2 YYNGEE. The germline V and J ends were trimmed by 0 bases and 3 bases, with 7 bases remaining between them. This CDR3 comprises 13 residues. The CDR3 sequence: CASSVGDGYEQYF. The DNA for the CDR3 is TGTGCCAGCAGCGTAGGGGACGGCTACGAGCAGTACTTC. Looking up the rest from reference TRBV9 and TRBJ2-7 gives the full variable domain: DSGVTQTPKHLITATGQRVTLRCSPRSGDLSVYWYQQSLDQGLQFLIQYYNGEERAKGNILERFSAQQFPDLHSELNLSSLELGDSALYFCASSVGDGYEQYFGPGTRLTVT.

This clonotype was counted only a few times. The gene calls are TRBV7-9 and TRBJ1-4; unclear D gene. V was clipped by 7 bases and J by 13 bases, with 16 bases between them. The CDR3 extends over 12 amino acids. Germline V gene data show CDR1 as SEHNR and CDR2 as FQNEAQ (reference sequence). The CDR3 region is CASTPARAGLFF. CDR3 DNA sequence: TGTGCCAGCACCCCAGCGAGGGCAGGACTGTTTTTT.

The chain joins TRBV20-1 to TRBJ1-2; D is uncertain. The V and J ends lost 3 bases and 3 bases respectively, with 11 bases between them. Germline CDR1 reads DFQATT; CDR2 reads SNEGSKA (reference sequence). The CDR3 spans 13 residues. The CDR3 DNA is TGCAGTGCTAGTGTCTTATACTACTATGGCTACACCTTC. Protein product: CSASVLYYYGYTF.

The chain links TRBV9 to TRBJ1-1, with TRBD1 as a possible D gene (5 bases). The length of the CDR3 is 16 residues. V lost 0 bases, J lost 2 bases, and 14 bases lay in between. The germline gives CDR1 SGDLS, CDR2 YYNGEE. CDR3 DNA: TGTGCCAGCAGCGTAGCCCCCAGGGTTACTAACACTGAAGCTTTCTTT. This codes for CASSVAPRVTNTEAFF.

The V and J genes are TRBV7-9 and TRBJ2-3; D ambiguous. Germline CDR1 is SEHNR and CDR2 is FQNEAQ (reference sequence). V shed 5 bases and J shed 2 bases, with 14 bases lying between them. The CDR3 loop spans 15 amino acids. CDR3 coding DNA: TGTGCCAGCAGCCGCGACGGTTCTTTCACAGATACGCAGTATTTT. Translation gives CASSRDGSFTDTQYF. Looking up the rest from reference TRBV7-9 and TRBJ2-3 gives the full variable domain: DTGVSQNPRHKITKRGQNVTFRCDPISEHNRLYWYRQTLGQGPEFLTYFQNEAQLEKSRLLSDRFSAERPKGSFSTLEIQRTEQGDSAMYLCASSRDGSFTDTQYFGPGTRLTVL.

The chain employs TRBV10-3 and TRBJ2-7; 7 bases are shared with TRBD1. Germline V CDR1 and CDR2: ENHRY, SYGVKD. The CDR3 extends over 14 amino acids. The trim removed 10 bases at V and 4 bases at J, leaving 13 bases unmatched. The CDR3 DNA is TGTGCCACACGTCCCGGGACAGCGAGGTACGAGCAGTACTTC. Protein: CATRPGTARYEQYF.

The chain employs TRBV11-2 and TRBJ2-7; D remains ambiguous. This CDR3 contains 14 residues. The germline CDR1 and CDR2 sequences are SGHAT and FQNNGV. Trimming pared 7 bases from V and 3 bases from J, leaving 16 bases between. CDR3 protein: CASTPISLGYEQYF. DNA of the CDR3: TGTGCCAGCACCCCCATTTCCCTAGGCTACGAGCAGTACTTC. The full variable domain, with the rest looked up from reference TRBV11-2 and TRBJ2-7, is EAGVAQSPRYKIIEKRQSVAFWCNPISGHATLYWYQQILGQGPKLLIQFQNNGVVDDSQLPKDRFSAERLKGVDSTLKIQPAKLEDSAVYLCASTPISLGYEQYFGPGTRLTVT.

This clonotype appeared a single time. The CDR3: CASSRDRVLMGEQYF. The CDR3 DNA reads as TGTGCCAGCAGTCGGGACAGGGTATTGATGGGAGAGCAGTACTTC. The chain links TRBV28 to TRBJ2-7; 9 bases are shared with TRBD1. The junction had 12 bases not matched to a gene; V was cut back by 5 bases and J by 7 bases. Germline CDR1 and CDR2: MDHEN and SYDVKM. CDR3 length equals 15 residues.

V usage is TRBV2 and J usage is TRBJ2-1, with 9 bases that match TRBD2. V trimming: 1 base; J trimming: 14 bases; junction bases outside the gene matches: 3. Germline CDR1 is SNHLY and CDR2 is FYNNEI. CDR3 length equals 12 residues. DNA of the CDR3: TGTGCCAGCAGTGAAGGACTAGCGGAGGAGTTCTTC. Protein sequence: CASSEGLAEEFF. The variable domain in full, completed from reference TRBV2 and TRBJ2-1, reads EPEVTQTPSHQVTQMGQEVILRCVPISNHLYFYWYRQILGQKVEFLVSFYNNEISEKSEIFDDQFSVERPDGSNFTLKIRSTKLEDSAMYFCASSEGLAEEFFGPGTRLTVL.

The chain is built from TRBV28 and TRBJ1-1; tentative D call: TRBD1 (6 bases). The CDR3 contains 13 residues. The germline V gene encodes CDR1 MDHEN and CDR2 SYDVKM. The V end lost 10 bases, the J end lost 1 base, and 13 bases lay between the germline ends. The CDR3 nucleotides are TGTGCCACAATGGCAGGGGCGAACACTGAAGCTTTCTTT. It codes for CATMAGANTEAFF.

The rearrangement links TRBV28 to TRBJ2-7; a possible D gene is TRBD1 (6 bases). The germline V gene encodes CDR1 MDHEN and CDR2 SYDVKM. The CDR3 contains 14 residues. Trimming shortened V by 4 bases and J by 4 bases, and 14 bases separated the two germline ends. The CDR3 coding sequence is TGTGCCAGCAGTTCCGGAGAGGGGGATTACGAGCAGTACTTC. Its translation is CASSSGEGDYEQYF. Full variable domain (missing parts from reference TRBV28 and TRBJ2-7): DVKVTQSSRYLVKRTGEKVFLECVQDMDHENMFWYRQDPGLGLRLIYFSYDVKMKEKGDIPEGYSVSREKKERFSLILESASTNQTSMYLCASSSGEGDYEQYFGPGTRLTVT.

The genes are TRBV10-3 and TRBJ2-2, with TRBD1 as a possible D gene (6 bases). The CDR3 has 12 amino acids. V gave up 2 bases and J gave up 11 bases, with 9 bases separating them. Germline CDR1 and CDR2: ENHRY and SYGVKD. DNA for the CDR3: TGTGCCATCAGTGAGGGACAGTTAGAGCTGTTTTTT. This translates into CAISEGQLELFF.

The chain uses TRBV30 and TRBJ1-2; D ambiguous. V gave up 4 bases and J gave up 8 bases, with 17 bases separating them. CDR3 length: 13 amino acids. Germline loops: CDR1 GTSNPN, CDR2 SVGIG (reference sequence). CDR3 sequence: CAWTPGLTGGYTF. In DNA, the CDR3 is TGTGCCTGGACTCCTGGATTGACGGGCGGCTACACCTTC.

The V call is TRBV27, the J call TRBJ2-1, with D unresolved. The CDR3 has 13 amino acids. With 4 bases removed from V and 5 bases from J, the gap between germline ends came to 9 bases. Looked up from germline, CDR1 is MNHEY and CDR2 is SMNVEV (reference sequence). In DNA form, the CDR3 reads TGTGCCAGCAGTTCATCGGCAGACAATGAGCAGTTCTTC. Its protein product is CASSSSADNEQFF.

The rearrangement links TRBV30 to TRBJ2-1; D is undetermined. V was cut by 6 bases and J by 8 bases, with 11 bases left in between. CDR3 size: 11 residues. CDR1 is GTSNPN, CDR2 SVGIG, per germline (reference sequence). CDR3 coding DNA: TGTGCCTGCCAAGAGTCCTATGAGCAGTTCTTC. Its protein product is CACQESYEQFF. Full variable domain (remainder filled in from reference TRBV30 and TRBJ2-1): SQTIHQWPATLVQPVGSPLSLECTVEGTSNPNLYWYRQAAGRGLQLLFYSVGIGQISSEVPQNLSASRPQDRQFILSSKKLLLSDSGFYLCACQESYEQFFGPGTRLTVL.

CDR3 amino acids: CAWNTGTDTQYF. The CDR3 DNA follows: TGTGCCTGGAACACGGGGACAGATACGCAGTATTTT. This rearrangement joins TRBV30 to TRBJ2-3; D perhaps matches TRBD2 (5 bases). This CDR3 contains 12 residues. Deletions cut 4 bases from V and 3 bases from J, with 8 bases between. CDR1 is GTSNPN and CDR2 is SVGIG in the germline V gene (reference sequence).

The CDR3 loop is CASRRTGMNTEAFF. The DNA for the CDR3 is TGTGCCAGTAGACGGACAGGGATGAACACTGAAGCTTTCTTT. V is TRBV19 and J is TRBJ1-1; 8 bases fit TRBD1. The CDR3 is made up of 14 amino acids. V gave up 6 bases and J gave up 0 bases; unmatched junction bases: 3. Per the germline V gene, CDR1 is LNHDA and CDR2 is SQIVND (reference sequence).

This chain links TRBV27 with TRBJ2-1; D is unclear. CDR3 length equals 14 residues. The germline V and J ends were trimmed by 2 bases and 6 bases, with 11 bases remaining between them. Germline V gene data show CDR1 as MNHEY and CDR2 as SMNVEV (reference sequence). CDR3 coding DNA: TGTGCCAGCAGTTTACTAGATTTGGCCAATGAGCAGTTCTTC. It yields the protein CASSLLDLANEQFF.